The 28 T cell receptor beta chains given below trace back to one sample, sequenced in a study of blood T cell repertoires in COVID-19. Libraries were prepared by immunoSEQ multiplex PCR; TCRdb keeps only in-frame clonotypes and omits some of them. The table includes tens of thousands of clones, almost 90% detected once. Sequences were obtained from peripheral blood. Receptors originate from a woman older than 75 with active or convalescent COVID-19.

The chain recombines TRBV7-9 with TRBJ2-3, with TRBD1 matching over 9 bases. Germline V gene lookup returns CDR1 SEHNR and CDR2 FQNEAQ (reference sequence). With 5 bases clipped from V and 2 bases from J, the junction kept 5 bases outside the gene matches. The CDR3 totals 15 residues. CDR3 DNA: TGTGCCAGCAGCCACCGGGACAGGGCCACAGATACGCAGTATTTT. This sequence encodes CASSHRDRATDTQYF.

This sequence joins TRBV5-1 and TRBJ2-1; TRBD2 matches at 10 bases. Germline lookup yields CDR1 SGHRS and CDR2 YFSETQ. The CDR3 sequence is 16 residues long. J lost 6 bases, V lost 1 base, and 7 bases had no gene match. CDR3 nucleotide sequence: TGCGCCAGCAGCTTGTCCAGCGGGGGGGCCTTCAATGAGCAGTTCTTC. Protein sequence: CASSLSSGGAFNEQFF.

The V and J genes are TRBV5-1 and TRBJ2-5; perhaps TRBD2 as D (6 bases). V lost 2 bases to trimming and J lost 4 bases, with 9 bases between them. The CDR3 extends over 13 amino acids. CDR1 and CDR2 (germline): SGHRS, YFSETQ. In DNA, the CDR3 is TGCGCCAGCAGCTTCCGGGGGAGAGAGACCCAGTACTTC. Protein: CASSFRGRETQYF. Using reference TRBV5-1 and TRBJ2-5 for the parts outside the CDR3, the full variable domain is KAGVTQTPRYLIKTRGQQVTLSCSPISGHRSVSWYQQTPGQGLQFLFEYFSETQRNKGNFPGRFSGRQFSNSRSEMNVSTLELGDSALYLCASSFRGRETQYFGPGTRLLVL.

This chain uses TRBV4-1 with TRBJ1-1, with 7 bases matching TRBD1. The CDR3 extends over 16 amino acids. Unmatched junction bases numbered 9, after V lost 4 bases and J lost 1 base. Germline CDR1 MGHRA, CDR2 YSYEKL. CDR3 nucleotide sequence: TGCGCCAGCAGCCCGAGGGGGCGGTCGGCGAACACTGAAGCTTTCTTT. This gives the protein CASSPRGRSANTEAFF.

The genes are TRBV4-3 and TRBJ2-3, with TRBD2 identical over 7 bases. CDR1 and CDR2 (germline): LGHNA, YSLEER. The V and J ends lost 0 bases and 13 bases, in that order; junction bases with no gene match: 7. The CDR3 loop spans 13 amino acids. Written as DNA, the CDR3 is TGCGCCAGCAGCCAAGAGGTCCTAGCGGCGGAGTATTTT. Protein: CASSQEVLAAEYF.

The chain carries TRBV6-5 and TRBJ2-5; 9 bases line up with TRBD2. This CDR3 has 13 residues. The V gene's germline CDR1 is MNHEY and CDR2 SVGAGI. The ends lost 10 bases at V and 2 bases at J; junction bases unmatched: 5. The CDR3 reads CATRSGGQETQYF. In DNA, the CDR3 is TGTGCCACCAGGAGCGGGGGGCAAGAGACCCAGTACTTC.

J is TRBJ1-5 and V is TRBV6-1, with D uncertain. Germline CDR1 and CDR2: MNHNS and SASEGT. Trimming took off 1 base at V and 0 bases at J, with 4 bases between the two ends. The CDR3 consists of 14 residues. This CDR3 reads CASSEDYSNQPQHF. In nucleotides, the CDR3 is TGTGCCAGCAGTGAAGACTATAGCAATCAGCCCCAGCATTTT.

This rearrangement joins TRBV9 to TRBJ1-1; no firm D call. The CDR3 length is 14 residues. Germline CDR1 is SGDLS and CDR2 is YYNGEE. V lost 2 bases to trimming and J lost 1 base, with 9 bases between them. CDR3 DNA: TGTGCCAGCAGCGTCCTCGGGGAGAACACTGAAGCTTTCTTT. Translated, it gives CASSVLGENTEAFF.

J is TRBJ2-2 and V is TRBV19, with D maybe TRBD1 (5 bases). Per the germline V gene, CDR1 is LNHDA and CDR2 is SQIVND (reference sequence). V lost 7 bases and J 4 bases, leaving 16 bases between the germline ends. The CDR3 has 15 amino acids. The CDR3 loop is CASNENGAGTGELFF. The CDR3 DNA follows: TGTGCCAGTAATGAAAATGGGGCAGGCACCGGGGAGCTGTTTTTT.

This rearrangement joins TRBV11-2 to TRBJ2-1; D perhaps matches TRBD2 (7 bases). The CDR3 has 15 residues. Trimming shortened V by 2 bases and J by 7 bases, and 15 bases separated the two germline ends. Germline values: CDR1 SGHAT, CDR2 FQNNGV. In nucleotides, the CDR3 is TGTGCCAGCAGCTTATCCCGGGGAGGGGGGAATGAGCAGTTCTTC. Protein product: CASSLSRGGGNEQFF. Looking up the rest from reference TRBV11-2 and TRBJ2-1 gives the full variable domain: EAGVAQSPRYKIIEKRQSVAFWCNPISGHATLYWYQQILGQGPKLLIQFQNNGVVDDSQLPKDRFSAERLKGVDSTLKIQPAKLEDSAVYLCASSLSRGGGNEQFFGPGTRLTVL.

The J gene is TRBJ1-2, the V gene TRBV5-1; the match to TRBD1 covers 9 bases. The CDR3 extends over 17 amino acids. J lost 6 bases, V lost 2 bases, and 14 bases had no gene match. Germline V gives CDR1 SGHRS, CDR2 YFSETQ. CDR3 bases: TGCGCCAGCAGCTTAGGTACAGGGGGCTTGGGAATGGATGGCTACACCTTC. The encoded protein is CASSLGTGGLGMDGYTF.

This chain links TRBV10-3 with TRBJ1-4, with D perhaps matching TRBD1 (6 bases). V lost 4 bases, J lost 5 bases, and 11 bases lay in between. Germline V CDR1 and CDR2: ENHRY, SYGVKD. The CDR3 loop spans 14 amino acids. The CDR3 DNA sequence: TGTGCCATCAGTGGGCAGGGGTCGAATGAAAAACTGTTTTTT. Amino acid sequence: CAISGQGSNEKLFF.

In its sample, this clone was seen once. The chain is built from TRBV9 and TRBJ2-1, with TRBD2 matching over 7 bases. CDR3 length: 15 residues. Germline trimming cut 4 bases from V and 4 bases from J; bases unmatched to any gene: 8. Germline V CDR1 and CDR2: SGDLS, YYNGEE. The CDR3 loop is CASSTRLARYNEQFF. The CDR3 nucleotides read TGTGCCAGCAGCACACGACTAGCCCGGTACAATGAGCAGTTCTTC.

The V and J genes are TRBV2 and TRBJ1-2; D not resolved. The CDR3 covers 14 residues. Germline assignment: CDR1 SNHLY and CDR2 FYNNEI. Trimming pared 4 bases from V and 4 bases from J, leaving 13 bases between. CDR3 DNA sequence: TGTGCCAGCAGTGGCCAGGCAGCCTCCTATGGCTACACCTTC. Translated, it gives CASSGQAASYGYTF.

J is TRBJ2-7 and V is TRBV7-2; TRBD2 might be the D (5 bases). Trimming cost V 5 bases and J 7 bases, with 9 bases left between them. This CDR3 comprises 11 residues. Germline values: CDR1 SGHTA, CDR2 FQGNSA. The CDR3 nucleotides read TGTGCCAGCAGCCTCTGGGAGGAGCAGTACTTC. This translates into CASSLWEEQYF.

The rearrangement joins TRBV11-2 to TRBJ2-5; TRBD2 aligns across 12 bases. Trimming removed 5 bases from V and 2 bases from J; junction bases left unmatched: 0. The CDR3 consists of 14 residues. Germline V gene data show CDR1 as SGHAT and CDR2 as FQNNGV. CDR3 sequence reads: CASSLAGGQETQYF. The CDR3 DNA follows: TGTGCCAGCAGCCTAGCGGGGGGGCAAGAGACCCAGTACTTC.

The chain couples TRBV19 to TRBJ1-2; tentative D call: TRBD1 (6 bases). The length of the CDR3 is 15 residues. CDR1 and CDR2 from the germline V gene are LNHDA and SQIVND (reference sequence). Trimming took off 9 bases at V and 2 bases at J, with 19 bases between the two ends. The DNA of the CDR3 is TGTGCCAGCCAACCGTGGACAGATCTAAACTATGGCTACACCTTC. This translates into CASQPWTDLNYGYTF.

The chain has TRBV7-9 and TRBJ1-1, with no clear D. Per the germline V gene, CDR1 is SEHNR and CDR2 is FQNEAQ (reference sequence). This CDR3 is built from 12 residues. CDR3 loop: CAATPQNTEAFF. The CDR3 nucleotides read TGTGCAGCGACGCCTCAGAACACTGAAGCTTTCTTT.

The chain combines TRBV5-4 with TRBJ2-7, with D possibly TRBD2 on 6 matching bases. Per the germline V gene, CDR1 is SGHNT and CDR2 is YYREEE (reference sequence). Trimming shortened V by 0 bases and J by 4 bases, and 17 bases separated the two germline ends. The CDR3 is 16 residues long. CDR3 amino acids: CASSLDGAGNVYEQYF. The CDR3 nucleotides are TGTGCCAGCAGCTTGGACGGTGCGGGGAATGTATACGAGCAGTACTTC.

The chain combines TRBV5-4 with TRBJ2-1; 12 nucleotides agree with TRBD2. CDR1 is SGHNT, CDR2 YYREEE, per germline (reference sequence). V gave up 0 bases and J gave up 10 bases; unmatched junction bases: 8. The length of the CDR3 is 16 residues. The CDR3 DNA follows: TGTGCCAGCAGCTTGGGGGGACTAGCGGGTCACGGGGAGCAGTTCTTC. It yields the protein CASSLGGLAGHGEQFF.

This chain joins TRBV29-1 and TRBJ1-2; 7 positions match TRBD1. There are 13 residues in the CDR3. V shed 7 bases and J 2 bases; nucleotides not matched to a gene: 7. The germline CDR1 and CDR2 sequences are SQVTM and ANQGSEA. CDR3 amino acids: CSARDSRNYGYTF. CDR3 sequence (DNA): TGCAGCGCTAGGGACAGCCGAAACTATGGCTACACCTTC.

The rearrangement uses TRBV12-3 or TRBV12-4 and TRBJ1-4; a weak D match, TRBD1 (5 bases). This CDR3 comprises 12 residues. Trimming shortened V by 8 bases and J by 8 bases, and 12 bases separated the two germline ends. The CDR3 DNA is TGTGCCAGCGGCGCAAGGGGAGAAAAACTGTTTTTT. Protein sequence: CASGARGEKLFF.

CDR3 sequence: CATSDFGVAGVHEQFF. CDR3 sequence (DNA): TGTGCCACCAGTGATTTCGGGGTAGCGGGAGTACATGAGCAGTTCTTC. The V and J genes are TRBV24-1 and TRBJ2-1, with TRBD2 identical over 9 bases. J lost 8 bases, V lost 1 base, and 8 bases had no gene match. This CDR3 region has 16 residues. CDR1 KGHDR and CDR2 SFDVKD come from the germline V gene.

This clone was recorded once. The J gene is TRBJ2-1, the V gene TRBV9; 8 bases are shared with TRBD2. V lost 4 bases and J lost 10; bases outside the gene matches: 10. This CDR3 spans 14 amino acids. Germline V gene sequence: CDR1 SGDLS, CDR2 YYNGEE. Here the CDR3 reads CASSQGLAEREQFF. The CDR3 DNA reads TGTGCCAGCAGCCAAGGACTAGCTGAGAGGGAGCAGTTCTTC.

The chain carries TRBV10-2 and TRBJ2-5; a weak D match, TRBD1 (5 bases). Per germline, CDR1 WSHSY and CDR2 SAAADI. With 2 bases removed from V and 4 bases from J, the gap between germline ends came to 8 bases. The CDR3 is 13 residues long. The CDR3 loop reads CASSERGRETQYF. In DNA, the CDR3 is TGCGCCAGCAGTGAGAGGGGAAGAGAGACCCAGTACTTC.

This clone was observed once. The CDR3: CASSWQGGDEQFF. DNA for the CDR3: TGTGCCAGCAGTTGGCAGGGAGGGGATGAGCAGTTCTTC. The chain has TRBV27 and TRBJ2-1; 7 positions agree with TRBD2. The germline V gene has CDR1 MNHEY and CDR2 SMNVEV (reference sequence). This CDR3 region has 13 residues. The V and J ends lost 4 bases and 8 bases, in that order; junction bases with no gene match: 5.

This clone was detected once. The gene calls are TRBV20-1 and TRBJ2-1; 11 bases match TRBD2. With V trimmed by 6 bases and J by 7 bases, 8 bases remained unmatched. CDR1 and CDR2 from the germline V gene are DFQATT and SNEGSKA (reference sequence). There are 14 residues in the CDR3. The CDR3 spells CSASSGRAWNEQFF. In DNA, the CDR3 is TGCAGTGCCAGTAGCGGGAGGGCCTGGAATGAGCAGTTCTTC.

In its sample, this clone was seen many times. This chain uses TRBV27 with TRBJ1-1; weak D call: TRBD1 (5 bases). Per the germline V gene, CDR1 is MNHEY and CDR2 is SMNVEV (reference sequence). Between the trimmed V and J ends, which lost 4 bases and 7 bases, there was a span of 10 bases. The CDR3 has 12 residues. The DNA for the CDR3 is TGTGCCAGCAGTTCGGGGGAGAATGAAGCTTTCTTT. Translated: CASSSGENEAFF.